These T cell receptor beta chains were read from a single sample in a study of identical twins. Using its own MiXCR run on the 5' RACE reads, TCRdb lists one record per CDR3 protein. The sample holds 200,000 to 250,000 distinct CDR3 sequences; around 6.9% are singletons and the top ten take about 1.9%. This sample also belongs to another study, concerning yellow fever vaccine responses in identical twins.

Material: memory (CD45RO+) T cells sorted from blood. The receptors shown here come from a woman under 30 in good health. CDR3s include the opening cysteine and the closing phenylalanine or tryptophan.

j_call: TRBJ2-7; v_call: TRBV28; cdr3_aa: CASSLPATLEQYF
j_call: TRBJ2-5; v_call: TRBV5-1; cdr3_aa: CASRTGTLEETQYF
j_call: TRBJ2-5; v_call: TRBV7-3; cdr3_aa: CASSSRLAGGRQETQYF
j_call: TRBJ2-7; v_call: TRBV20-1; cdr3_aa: CSARDSRTGGSYEQYF
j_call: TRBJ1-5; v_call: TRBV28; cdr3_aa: CASSLLQGQPQHF
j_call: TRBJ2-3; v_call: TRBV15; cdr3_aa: CATSRGTGTDTQYF
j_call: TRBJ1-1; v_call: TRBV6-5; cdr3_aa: CASSATDTEAFF
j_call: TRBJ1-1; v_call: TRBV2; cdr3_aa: CARPRPGTANTEAFF
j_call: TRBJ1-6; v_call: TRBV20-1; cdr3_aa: CSARAPGSSPLHF
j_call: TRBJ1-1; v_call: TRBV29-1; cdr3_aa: CSGTVNTEAFF
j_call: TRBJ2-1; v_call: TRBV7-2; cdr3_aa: CASSLVPLGVKQFF
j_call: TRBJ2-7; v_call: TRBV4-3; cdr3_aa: CASSHPWFSGNKEGKQYF
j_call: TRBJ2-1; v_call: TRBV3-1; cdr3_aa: CASSQGAGQRNEQFF
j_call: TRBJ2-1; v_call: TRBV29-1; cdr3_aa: CSGRTGVGQFF
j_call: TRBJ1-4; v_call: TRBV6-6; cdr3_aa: CASSSSGSKLFF
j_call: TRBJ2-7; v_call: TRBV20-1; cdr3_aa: CSAPRGETYEQYF